Below, 27 T cell receptor beta chains from the same sample are listed, as sequenced in a study of T cell responses to AZD1222 COVID-19 vaccine. The table came from immunoSEQ multiplex PCR; TCRdb's copy has only in-frame clones and leaves some out. The sample lists approximately 150,000 clones, around 94% occurring once. The source material was peripheral blood, sampled after recovery from COVID-19. Every receptor here comes from an adult who had recovered from COVID-19.

The V and J genes are TRBV6-5 and TRBJ1-6; D call uncertain. The CDR3 totals 16 residues. Germline values: CDR1 MNHEY, CDR2 SVGAGI. Trimming removed 0 bases from V and 10 bases from J, with 16 bases in between. CDR3 DNA: TGTGCCAGCAGTTACTCGAGAATAGGTTTTAACTCACCCCTCCACTTT. Protein sequence: CASSYSRIGFNSPLHF.

The chain has TRBV19 and TRBJ1-5, with D perhaps TRBD1 (5 bases). V lost 0 bases, J lost 6 bases, and 9 bases lay in between. Per the germline V gene, CDR1 is LNHDA and CDR2 is SQIVND (reference sequence). The CDR3 runs 14 residues. The CDR3 DNA reads as TGTGCCAGTAGTATAGAGGGGAGGGGTCAGCCCCAGCATTTT. Translation: CASSIEGRGQPQHF.

J is TRBJ2-1 and V is TRBV5-4; possibly TRBD2 for D (6 bases). The CDR3 extends over 15 amino acids. Germline CDR1 is SGHNT and CDR2 is YYREEE (reference sequence). Deletions cut 4 bases from V and 0 bases from J, with 11 bases between. Here the CDR3 reads CASSHTSSSYNEQFF. DNA of the CDR3: TGTGCCAGCAGCCACACTAGCTCCTCCTACAATGAGCAGTTCTTC.

Worth noting for this clone: One end of the junction fails to match germline, which may point to a read error. The chain joins TRBV7-3 to TRBJ1-2; TRBD1 matches 9 bases. Germline V lookup: CDR1 SGHTA, CDR2 FQGTGA. This CDR3 is built from 16 residues. The CDR3 sequence: CASTLTPDRGGYGYTF. The DNA for the CDR3 is TGTGCCAGCACCTTAACGCCCGACAGGGGGGGCTATGGCTACACCTTC.

The chain has TRBV6-1 and TRBJ2-1, with D perhaps matching TRBD2 (5 bases). Trimming left V 1 base short and J 3 bases short, with 13 bases between. CDR1 and CDR2 (germline): MNHNS, SASEGT. The CDR3 covers 16 residues. CDR3 DNA sequence: TGTGCCAGCAGTGAAGGGAGCGGCGGGTTCTACAATGAGCAGTTCTTC. The encoded protein is CASSEGSGGFYNEQFF.

The chain links TRBV7-9 to TRBJ2-1, with 9 bases identical to TRBD1. The CDR3 has 16 amino acids. V was pared by 3 bases and J by 7 bases, with 10 bases of the junction left unmatched. Per the germline V gene, CDR1 is SEHNR and CDR2 is FQNEAQ (reference sequence). The CDR3 coding sequence is TGTGCCAGCAGCTTCGCCTCCGGGACAGGGTCTAATGAGCAGTTCTTC. It specifies CASSFASGTGSNEQFF.

This clone has a single count. The chain carries TRBV21-1 and TRBJ2-1; the D call of TRBD2 is as the table states it, not checked on the DNA. TRBV21-1 is marked as a pseudogene. The CDR3 sequence is 16 residues long. CDR3: CASSSPRGGPNNEQFF. Here the CDR3 DNA reads TGTGCCAGCAGCTCGCCGAGGGGAGGACCTAATAATGAGCAGTTCTTC.

J is TRBJ1-2 and V is TRBV6-5; 7 nucleotides line up with TRBD1. The length of the CDR3 is 14 residues. With V trimmed by 6 bases and J by 5 bases, 9 bases remained unmatched. Germline V gives CDR1 MNHEY, CDR2 SVGAGI. This CDR3 is CASRASGTEYGYTF. CDR3 bases: TGTGCCAGCAGGGCCTCCGGGACAGAATATGGCTACACCTTC.

CDR3 in DNA: TGTGCCAGCAGACGGGCCGCAGGGAGGTACGAGCAGTACTTC. Its translation: CASRRAAGRYEQYF. The rearrangement uses TRBV27 and TRBJ2-7; a weak D match, TRBD2 (6 bases). V dropped 6 bases and J dropped 4 bases, with 16 bases sitting between them. The germline V gene encodes CDR1 MNHEY and CDR2 SMNVEV (reference sequence). The CDR3 is 14 amino acids.

This clone was observed a single time. The chain is built from TRBV29-1 and TRBJ2-7, with D perhaps TRBD1 or TRBD2 (6 bases each). Germline V gene data show CDR1 as SQVTM and CDR2 as ANQGSEA. V was shortened by 0 bases and J by 9 bases, with 15 bases between the two germline ends. This CDR3 spans 13 amino acids. The CDR3 DNA sequence: TGCAGCGTTGAAGAGAGGCTACAGGGAGGGCAGTACTTC. Translation: CSVEERLQGGQYF.

The genes are TRBV27 and TRBJ1-6; maybe TRBD1 (6 bases). The CDR3 loop spans 16 amino acids. Germline CDR1 and CDR2: MNHEY and SMNVEV (reference sequence). V dropped 0 bases and J dropped 7 bases, with 13 bases sitting between them. The DNA of the CDR3 is TGTGCCAGCAGTTTATCGGGGGCGGGATCGAATTCACCCCTCCACTTT. Protein sequence: CASSLSGAGSNSPLHF.

This chain uses TRBV27 with TRBJ2-7, with TRBD2 identical over 8 bases. The CDR3 covers 14 residues. CDR1 is MNHEY and CDR2 is SMNVEV in the germline V gene (reference sequence). The V segment lost 5 bases and the J segment 3 bases; nucleotides outside the gene matches: 6. CDR3 loop: CASSRGGHGYEQYF. For the CDR3, the DNA is TGTGCCAGCAGTCGGGGGGGTCATGGCTACGAGCAGTACTTC.

The chain employs TRBV5-6 and TRBJ2-7; 10 nucleotides align to TRBD1. The trim removed 3 bases at V and 1 base at J, leaving 4 bases unmatched. CDR1 and CDR2 from the germline V gene are SGHDT and YYEEEE. The CDR3 has 15 residues. CDR3 sequence: CASSSDRGFSYEQYF. DNA for the CDR3: TGTGCCAGCAGCTCGGACAGGGGGTTTTCCTACGAGCAGTACTTC.

CDR3 DNA sequence: TGTGCCAGTAAGGATCCCGGGATGGCCACTGAAGCTTTCTTT. The encoded protein is CASKDPGMATEAFF. This rearrangement joins TRBV19 to TRBJ1-1; D unclear. Trimming pared 7 bases from V and 4 bases from J, leaving 16 bases between. Germline CDR1 LNHDA, CDR2 SQIVND (reference sequence). There are 14 residues in the CDR3.

The chain recombines TRBV7-9 with TRBJ2-7; no reliable D call. Germline V gene sequence: CDR1 SEHNR, CDR2 FQNEAQ (reference sequence). The V and J ends lost 1 base and 0 bases respectively, with 13 bases between them. The CDR3 consists of 16 residues. The CDR3 loop reads CASSLVGTVSSYEQYF. DNA for the CDR3: TGTGCCAGCAGCTTAGTCGGCACGGTGAGCTCCTACGAGCAGTACTTC.

This CDR3 reads CASSIQGKINYGYTF. Written as DNA, the CDR3 is TGTGCCAGTAGCATCCAGGGGAAAATCAACTATGGCTACACCTTC. The genes are TRBV19 and TRBJ1-2, with D maybe TRBD1 (6 bases). Germline values: CDR1 LNHDA, CDR2 SQIVND (reference sequence). V was cut by 6 bases and J by 2 bases, with 16 bases left in between. The CDR3 loop spans 15 amino acids.

In this sample, this clone turned up once. The chain employs TRBV5-1 and TRBJ1-6; 10 positions match TRBD1. The CDR3 has 15 residues. The germline V gene encodes CDR1 SGHRS and CDR2 YFSETQ. V lost 6 bases, J lost 8 bases, and 8 bases stayed unmatched. CDR3 in amino acids: CASTSVGTGDSPLHF. DNA for the CDR3: TGCGCCAGCACCTCCGTCGGGACAGGGGATTCACCCCTCCACTTT. Supplemented by reference TRBV5-1 and TRBJ1-6, the full variable domain reads KAGVTQTPRYLIKTRGQQVTLSCSPISGHRSVSWYQQTPGQGLQFLFEYFSETQRNKGNFPGRFSGRQFSNSRSEMNVSTLELGDSALYLCASTSVGTGDSPLHFGNGTRLTVT.

The gene calls are TRBV5-1 and TRBJ2-4; a possible D gene is TRBD1 (6 bases). Germline-derived CDR1 and CDR2 are SGHRS and YFSETQ. V lost 4 bases, J lost 9 bases, and 17 bases lay in between. The CDR3 is made up of 14 amino acids. DNA for the CDR3: TGCGCCAGCAGCCAAAGACAGGATGGAGGCATTCAGTACTTC. Protein sequence: CASSQRQDGGIQYF. Full variable domain (remainder filled in from reference TRBV5-1 and TRBJ2-4): KAGVTQTPRYLIKTRGQQVTLSCSPISGHRSVSWYQQTPGQGLQFLFEYFSETQRNKGNFPGRFSGRQFSNSRSEMNVSTLELGDSALYLCASSQRQDGGIQYFGAGTRLSVL.

The chain recombines TRBV14 with TRBJ1-6; 8 nucleotides agree with TRBD1. V lost 4 bases to trimming and J lost 6 bases; unmatched junction nucleotides: 8. This CDR3 has 16 residues. CDR1 and CDR2 (germline): SGHDN, FVKESK. The CDR3 region has the DNA TGTGCCAGCAGCCGGTTCAGGGGGCCGATTAATTCACCCCTCCACTTT. It yields the protein CASSRFRGPINSPLHF.

The rearrangement uses TRBV6-5 and TRBJ2-7, with D possibly TRBD1 on 5 matching bases. CDR3 length: 13 residues. Trimming removed 6 bases from V and 4 bases from J, with 13 bases in between. Per the germline V gene, CDR1 is MNHEY and CDR2 is SVGAGI. The CDR3 sequence: CASRRGGDYEQYF. CDR3 DNA sequence: TGTGCCAGCAGAAGGGGTGGGGATTACGAGCAGTACTTC.

This chain joins TRBV5-6 and TRBJ2-6, with 9 positions matching TRBD1. Trimming removed 3 bases from V and 2 bases from J; junction bases left unmatched: 6. The CDR3 loop spans 17 amino acids. CDR1 and CDR2 (germline): SGHDT, YYEEEE. DNA for the CDR3: TGTGCCAGCAGCTGGCGGACAGGGGTCCCTGGGGCCAACGTCCTGACTTTC. As protein: CASSWRTGVPGANVLTF.

J is TRBJ1-4 and V is TRBV6-1; D ambiguous. Germline loops: CDR1 MNHNS, CDR2 SASEGT. This CDR3 has 15 residues. Trimming took off 1 base at V and 4 bases at J, with 10 bases between the two ends. The CDR3 bases are TGTGCCAGCAGTGAAGTAAGAGGGAATAATGAAAAACTGTTTTTT. As protein: CASSEVRGNNEKLFF.

J is TRBJ2-3 and V is TRBV3-1 (or the pseudogene TRBV3-2); 10 nucleotides match TRBD1. Germline CDR1 LGHDT, CDR2 YNNKEL (reference sequence). J gave up 4 bases and V 4 bases, and 5 bases lay outside the gene matches. The CDR3 loop spans 15 amino acids. In DNA form, the CDR3 reads TGTGCCAGCAGCCTGACAGGGGGCTTAGCAGATACGCAGTATTTT. It codes for CASSLTGGLADTQYF.

The CDR3 sequence: CASRPRQSYNSPLHF. The CDR3 coding sequence is TGTGCCAGCAGACCTCGACAGTCTTATAATTCACCCCTCCACTTT. V gene TRBV28 combines with J gene TRBJ1-6, with TRBD1 as a possible D gene (5 bases). The germline gives CDR1 MDHEN, CDR2 SYDVKM. The CDR3 length is 15 residues. V was cut by 6 bases and J by 4 bases, with 13 bases left in between.

The chain employs TRBV3-1 (or the pseudogene TRBV3-2) and TRBJ2-5, with no clear D. Germline values: CDR1 LGHDT, CDR2 YNNKEL (reference sequence). CDR3 length equals 13 residues. Trimming took 0 bases from V and 9 from J, leaving 11 bases between them. The CDR3 protein is CASSQDSRPPQYF. The DNA of the CDR3 is TGTGCCAGCAGCCAAGACTCCCGGCCCCCCCAGTACTTC.

The chain combines TRBV6-1 with TRBJ1-5; no definite D call. CDR3 length equals 13 residues. The V end was cut by 3 bases, the J end by 5 bases, with 8 bases between. The germline V gene encodes CDR1 MNHNS and CDR2 SASEGT. The CDR3 loop is CASSEIWDQPQHF. The CDR3 DNA follows: TGTGCCAGCAGTGAGATATGGGATCAGCCCCAGCATTTT.

The rearrangement links TRBV5-4 to TRBJ2-7; no definite D call. V shed 0 bases and J shed 5 bases, with 12 bases lying between them. The CDR3 is 14 amino acids. CDR1 is SGHNT and CDR2 is YYREEE in the germline V gene (reference sequence). This chain's CDR3 is CASSLDLVSNEQYF. The DNA for the CDR3 is TGTGCCAGCAGCTTGGACCTCGTGAGCAACGAGCAGTACTTC. Based on the CDR3 plus reference TRBV5-4 and TRBJ2-7, the full variable domain is ETGVTQSPTHLIKTRGQQVTLRCSSQSGHNTVSWYQQALGQGPQFIFQYYREEENGRGNFPPRFSGLQFPNYSSELNVNALELDDSALYLCASSLDLVSNEQYFGPGTRLTVT.